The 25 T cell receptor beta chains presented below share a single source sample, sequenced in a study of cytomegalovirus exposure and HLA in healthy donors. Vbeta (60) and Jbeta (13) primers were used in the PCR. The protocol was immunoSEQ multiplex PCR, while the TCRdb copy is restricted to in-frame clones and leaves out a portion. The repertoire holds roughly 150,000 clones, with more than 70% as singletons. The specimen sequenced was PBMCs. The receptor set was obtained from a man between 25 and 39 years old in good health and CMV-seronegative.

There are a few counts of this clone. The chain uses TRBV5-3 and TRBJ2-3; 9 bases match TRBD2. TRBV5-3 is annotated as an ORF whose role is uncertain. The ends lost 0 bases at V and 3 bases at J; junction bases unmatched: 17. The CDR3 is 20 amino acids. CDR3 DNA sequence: TGTGCCAGAAGCTTGGAGCGGGGGCGAGAGCGGGAGGAATCGACAGATACGCAGTATTTT. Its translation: CARSLERGREREESTDTQYF.

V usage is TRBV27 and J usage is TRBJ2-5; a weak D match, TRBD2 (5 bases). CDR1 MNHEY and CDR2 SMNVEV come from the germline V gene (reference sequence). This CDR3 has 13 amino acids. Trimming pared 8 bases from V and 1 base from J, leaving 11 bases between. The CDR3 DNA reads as TGTGCCAGCGGAGGAAGCCCCCAAGAGACCCAGTACTTC. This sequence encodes CASGGSPQETQYF.

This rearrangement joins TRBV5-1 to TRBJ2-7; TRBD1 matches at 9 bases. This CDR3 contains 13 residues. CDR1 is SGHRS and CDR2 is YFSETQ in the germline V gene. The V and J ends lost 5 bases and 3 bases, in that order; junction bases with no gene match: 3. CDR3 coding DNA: TGCGCCAGCAGACCGGGACAGGGCTACGAGCAGTACTTC. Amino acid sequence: CASRPGQGYEQYF.

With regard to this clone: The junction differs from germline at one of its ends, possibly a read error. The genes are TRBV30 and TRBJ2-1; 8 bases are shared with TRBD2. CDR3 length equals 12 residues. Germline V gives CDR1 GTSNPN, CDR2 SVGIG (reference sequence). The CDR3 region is CALSGGGHEQFF. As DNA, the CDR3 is TGTGCCTTGTCGGGAGGGGGGCATGAACAGTTCTTC. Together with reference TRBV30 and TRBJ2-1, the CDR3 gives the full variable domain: SQTIHQWPATLVQPVGSPLSLECTVEGTSNPNLYWYRQAAGRGLQLLFYSVGIGQISSEVPQNLSASRPQDRQFILSSKKLLLSDSGFYLCALSGGGHEQFFGPGTRLTVL.

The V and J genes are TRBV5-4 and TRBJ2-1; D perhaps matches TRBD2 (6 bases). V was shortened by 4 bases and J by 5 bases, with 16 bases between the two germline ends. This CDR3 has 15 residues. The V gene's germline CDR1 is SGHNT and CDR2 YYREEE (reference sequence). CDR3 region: CASSPARRRDNEQFF. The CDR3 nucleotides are TGTGCCAGCAGCCCGGCGAGGCGGAGGGACAATGAGCAGTTCTTC.

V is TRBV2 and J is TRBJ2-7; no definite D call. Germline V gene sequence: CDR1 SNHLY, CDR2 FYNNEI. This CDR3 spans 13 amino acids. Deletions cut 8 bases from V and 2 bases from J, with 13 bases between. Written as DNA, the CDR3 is TGTGCCAGCTCCTTGAGTATGGCCTACGAGCAGTACTTC. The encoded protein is CASSLSMAYEQYF.

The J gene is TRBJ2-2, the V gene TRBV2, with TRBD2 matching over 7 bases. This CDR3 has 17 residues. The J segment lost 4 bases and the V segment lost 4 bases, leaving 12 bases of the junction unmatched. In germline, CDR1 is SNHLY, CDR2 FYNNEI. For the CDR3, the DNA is TGTGCCAGCAGTGGCAGTCGAGCGGGAACGGCCACCGGGGAGCTGTTTTTT. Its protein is CASSGSRAGTATGELFF.

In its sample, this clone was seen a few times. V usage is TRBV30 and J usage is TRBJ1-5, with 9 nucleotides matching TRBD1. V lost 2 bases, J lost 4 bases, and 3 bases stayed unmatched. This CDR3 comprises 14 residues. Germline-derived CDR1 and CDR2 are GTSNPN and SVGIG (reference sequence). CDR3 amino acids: CAWSLGQGNQPQHF. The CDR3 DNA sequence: TGTGCCTGGAGTCTGGGACAGGGTAATCAGCCCCAGCATTTT.

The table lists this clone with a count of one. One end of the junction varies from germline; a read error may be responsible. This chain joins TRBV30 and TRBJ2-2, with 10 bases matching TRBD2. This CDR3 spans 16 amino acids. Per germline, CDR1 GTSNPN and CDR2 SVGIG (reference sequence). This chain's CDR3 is CAWSVLPLAGSGEPFF. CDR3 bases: TGTGCCTGGAGTGTACTGCCACTAGCGGGGAGCGGGGAGCCGTTTTTT.

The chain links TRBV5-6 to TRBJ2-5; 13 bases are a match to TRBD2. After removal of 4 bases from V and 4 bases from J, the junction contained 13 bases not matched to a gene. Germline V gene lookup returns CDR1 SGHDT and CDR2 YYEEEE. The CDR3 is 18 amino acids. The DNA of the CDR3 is TGTGCCAGCAGCCGGACTAGCGGGAGCAGGGGAGTCGGAGAGACCCAGTACTTC. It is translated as CASSRTSGSRGVGETQYF.

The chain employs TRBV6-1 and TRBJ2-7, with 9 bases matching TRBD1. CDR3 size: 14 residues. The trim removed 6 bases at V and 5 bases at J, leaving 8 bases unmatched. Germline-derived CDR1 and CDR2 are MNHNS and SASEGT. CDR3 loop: CASRKPGTGNEQYF. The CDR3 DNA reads TGTGCCAGCAGGAAACCCGGGACAGGGAACGAGCAGTACTTC.

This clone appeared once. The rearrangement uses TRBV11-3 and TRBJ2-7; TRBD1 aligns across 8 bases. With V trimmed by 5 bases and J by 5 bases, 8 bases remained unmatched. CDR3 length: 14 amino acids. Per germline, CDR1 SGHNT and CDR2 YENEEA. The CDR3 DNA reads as TGTGCCAGCAGCCCAGGGGGCGGGTATAACGAGCAGTACTTC. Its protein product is CASSPGGGYNEQYF.

CDR3 sequence reads: CATTAGGIDQPQHF. In DNA, the CDR3 is TGTGCCACCACCGCCGGGGGTATAGACCAGCCCCAGCATTTT. V and J are TRBV2 and TRBJ1-5, with D perhaps matching TRBD1 (5 bases). V shed 10 bases and J shed 7 bases, with 20 bases lying between them. CDR3 length: 14 amino acids. Germline V CDR1 and CDR2: SNHLY, FYNNEI.

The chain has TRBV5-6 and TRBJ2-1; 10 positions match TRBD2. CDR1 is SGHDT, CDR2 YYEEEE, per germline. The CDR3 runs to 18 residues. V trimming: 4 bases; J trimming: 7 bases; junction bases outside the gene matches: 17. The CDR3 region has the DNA TGTGCCAGCAGCCACTTGAGACCTGAGGGAGCGGGGGGGAATGAGCAGTTCTTC. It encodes CASSHLRPEGAGGNEQFF.

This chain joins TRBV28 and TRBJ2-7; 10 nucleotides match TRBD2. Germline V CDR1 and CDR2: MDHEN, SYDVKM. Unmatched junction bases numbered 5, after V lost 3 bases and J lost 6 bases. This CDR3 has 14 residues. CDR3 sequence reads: CASSFRLAGIEQYF. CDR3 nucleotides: TGTGCCAGCAGTTTCCGACTAGCGGGTATCGAGCAGTACTTC.

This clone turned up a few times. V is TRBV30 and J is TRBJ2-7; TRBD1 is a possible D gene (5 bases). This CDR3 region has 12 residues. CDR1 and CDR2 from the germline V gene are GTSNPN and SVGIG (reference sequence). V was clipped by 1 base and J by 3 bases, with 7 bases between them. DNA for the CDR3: TGTGCCTGGAGTGGCCAGGGCTACGAGCAGTACTTC. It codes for CAWSGQGYEQYF.

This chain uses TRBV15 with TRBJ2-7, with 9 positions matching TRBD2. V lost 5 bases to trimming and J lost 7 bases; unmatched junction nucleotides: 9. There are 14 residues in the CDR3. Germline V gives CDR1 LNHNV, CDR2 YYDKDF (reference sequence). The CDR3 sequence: CATSGLAPSGEQYF. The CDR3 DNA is TGTGCCACCAGCGGACTAGCGCCCTCGGGAGAGCAGTACTTC.

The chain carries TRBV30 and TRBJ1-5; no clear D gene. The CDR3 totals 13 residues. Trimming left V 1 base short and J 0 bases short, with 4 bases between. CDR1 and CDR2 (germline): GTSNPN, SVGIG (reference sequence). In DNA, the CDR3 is TGTGCCTGGAGTGAGCATAGCAATCAGCCCCAGCATTTT. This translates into CAWSEHSNQPQHF.

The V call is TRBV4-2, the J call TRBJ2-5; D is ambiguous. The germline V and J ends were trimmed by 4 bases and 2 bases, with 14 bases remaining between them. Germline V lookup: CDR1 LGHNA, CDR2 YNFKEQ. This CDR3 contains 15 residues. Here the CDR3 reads CASSPTGGGQETQYF. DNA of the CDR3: TGTGCCAGCAGCCCCACCGGCGGTGGACAAGAGACCCAGTACTTC.

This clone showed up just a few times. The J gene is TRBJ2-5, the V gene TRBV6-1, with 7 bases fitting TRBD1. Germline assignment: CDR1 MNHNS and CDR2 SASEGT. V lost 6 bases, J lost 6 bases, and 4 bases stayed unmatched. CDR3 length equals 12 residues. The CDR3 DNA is TGTGCCAGCAGGAGGGACAGCCAGACCCAGTACTTC. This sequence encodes CASRRDSQTQYF.

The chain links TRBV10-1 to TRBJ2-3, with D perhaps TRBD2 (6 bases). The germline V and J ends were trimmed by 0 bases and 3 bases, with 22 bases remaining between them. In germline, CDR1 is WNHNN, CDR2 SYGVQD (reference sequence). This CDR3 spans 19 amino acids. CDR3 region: CASSESIYSGVLGTDTQYF. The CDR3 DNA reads TGCGCCAGCAGTGAGTCGATTTATAGCGGCGTCCTAGGGACAGATACGCAGTATTTT.

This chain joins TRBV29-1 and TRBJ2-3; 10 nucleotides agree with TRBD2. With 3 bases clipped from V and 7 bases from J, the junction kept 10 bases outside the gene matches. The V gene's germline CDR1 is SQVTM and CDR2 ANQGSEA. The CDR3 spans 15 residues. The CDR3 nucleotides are TGCAGCGTTGAGGGGCTAGCGGGAGATGGAAATACGCAGTATTTT. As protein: CSVEGLAGDGNTQYF.

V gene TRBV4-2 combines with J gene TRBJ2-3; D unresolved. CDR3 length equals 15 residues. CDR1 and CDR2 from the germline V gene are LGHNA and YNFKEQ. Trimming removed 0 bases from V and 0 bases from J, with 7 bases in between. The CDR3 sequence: CASSQDLTSTDTQYF. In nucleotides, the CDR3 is TGTGCCAGCAGCCAAGATCTTACTAGCACAGATACGCAGTATTTT.

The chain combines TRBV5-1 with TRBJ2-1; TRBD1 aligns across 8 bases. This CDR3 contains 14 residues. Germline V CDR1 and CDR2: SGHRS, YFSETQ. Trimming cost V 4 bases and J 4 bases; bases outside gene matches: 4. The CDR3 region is CASSVDRVYNEQFF. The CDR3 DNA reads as TGCGCCAGCAGCGTGGACAGGGTGTACAATGAGCAGTTCTTC.

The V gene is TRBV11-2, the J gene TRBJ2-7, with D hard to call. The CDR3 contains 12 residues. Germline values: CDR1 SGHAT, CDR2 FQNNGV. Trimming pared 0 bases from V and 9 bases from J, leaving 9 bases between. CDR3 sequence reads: CASSLDAPGQYF. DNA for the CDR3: TGTGCCAGCAGCTTAGATGCTCCCGGGCAGTACTTC.